A single sample is the source of the 32 T cell receptor beta chains below, sequenced in a study of T cells in women clearing cervical HPV infection. TCRdb's table, derived via immunoSEQ multiplex PCR, lists solely in-frame clones and lacks some. Listed are tens of thousands of clones; 35% falls within the top ten. Sequencing was done on a sample of blood buffy coat. The source of these receptors is a woman aged 18-69 years with a cervical HPV16 infection that either progressed to CIN3+ or cleared (not recorded which).

Regarding this clone: The read gets to within 3 residues of the CDR3 end, and the germline J gene fills in the rest. V is TRBV7-2 and J is TRBJ2-2; D might be TRBD1 (6 bases). Per the germline V gene, CDR1 is SGHTA and CDR2 is FQGNSA. The CDR3 spans 14 residues. The CDR3 loop reads CASSLGTAYSPLFF. Incomplete CDR3 DNA: TGTGCCAGCAGCTTAGGGACAGCCTACTCACCG.

Regarding this clone: The sequenced fragment ends 3 residues before the CDR3 boundary, so the rest is inferred from the germline J gene. The V call is TRBV29-1, the J call TRBJ2-4, with 8 positions matching TRBD1. The CDR3 runs 13 residues. Germline V CDR1 and CDR2: SQVTM, ANQGSEA. CDR3 DNA, as far as it was read: TGCAGCGGTGGACAGGGCCTTAACTATGGT. This codes for CSGGQGLNYG. The entire CDR3 is CSGGQGLNYGQYF. The whole variable domain, remainder taken from reference TRBV29-1 and TRBJ2-4, is SAVISQKPSRDICQRGTSLTIQCQVDSQVTMMFWYRQQPGQSLTLIATANQGSEATYESGFVIDKFPISRPNLTFSTLTVSNMSPEDSSIYLCSGGQGLNYGQYFGAGTRLSVL.

A word on this clone: The read ends 3 residues before the CDR3 terminus; that terminus is restored from the germline J gene. The rearrangement joins TRBV12-3 or TRBV12-4 to TRBJ2-1; 7 bases agree with TRBD2. This CDR3 comprises 15 residues. J was trimmed by 4 bases and V by 1 base; bases with no gene match: 4. The CDR3 DNA, read in part, is TGTGCCAGCAGTTTAGTTCTAGCGGTGTACAATGAG. Residues: CASSLVLAVYNE. The CDR3 reads in full as CASSLVLAVYNEQFF.

In the case of this clone: From the germline J gene comes the end of the CDR3, since the read stops 3 residues before it. The rearrangement joins TRBV18 to TRBJ2-2, with TRBD2 as a possible D gene (7 bases). The CDR3 is 14 residues long. Germline V CDR1 and CDR2: KGHSH, LQKENI. The CDR3 region is CASSLGGGSEKLFF. The DNA read from the CDR3 is TGTGCCAGCTCACTGGGCGGGGGCAGTGAAAAG.

As to this clone: The CDR3 end falls 3 residues outside the read, so it is completed with the germline J gene. This chain joins TRBV10-3 and TRBJ2-7; maybe TRBD2 (5 bases). The CDR3 has 14 residues. Trimming stripped 8 bases from V and 6 bases from J, with 20 bases between. The germline CDR1 and CDR2 sequences are ENHRY and SYGVKD. The CDR3 sequence is CAILKGEGGLEQYF. The sequenced CDR3 bases are TGTGCCATCCTTAAGGGAGAGGGCGGGCTCGAG.

For this clone: The read falls 3 residues short of the CDR3 end, and the missing part is taken from the germline J gene. The V gene is TRBV5-4, the J gene TRBJ2-3, with unresolved D. This CDR3 has 13 residues. Germline V gene lookup returns CDR1 SGHNT and CDR2 YYREEE (reference sequence). V lost 0 bases and J 6 bases, leaving 8 bases between the germline ends. CDR3 DNA (partial): TGTGCCAGCAGCTTGGTGCTAAATGATACG. It translates to CASSLVLNDT. The entire CDR3 is CASSLVLNDTQYF.

For this clone: The read is 3 residues too short to cover the CDR3 end, so that end is filled in from the germline J gene. V and J are TRBV18 and TRBJ2-1; D may correspond to TRBD1 or TRBD2 (5 bases each). Per germline, CDR1 KGHSH and CDR2 LQKENI. The CDR3 is 14 amino acids. The germline V and J ends were trimmed by 3 bases and 7 bases, with 13 bases remaining between them. Incomplete CDR3 DNA: TGTGCCAGCTCACCGATAAAGGGGAGTAATGAG. It encodes CASSPIKGSNE. The whole CDR3 sequence reads CASSPIKGSNEQFF. Full variable domain (remainder filled in from reference TRBV18 and TRBJ2-1): NAGVMQNPRHLVRRRGQEARLRCSPMKGHSHVYWYRQLPEEGLKFMVYLQKENIIDESGMPKERFSAEFPKEGPSILRIQQVVRGDSAAYFCASSPIKGSNEQFFGPGTRLTVL.

Worth noting for this clone: The read comes to an end 3 residues before the CDR3 does, leaving the germline J gene to fill in the end. This chain uses TRBV19 with TRBJ1-4; 9 bases are a match to TRBD1. CDR3 length equals 15 residues. CDR1 and CDR2 (germline): LNHDA, SQIVND (reference sequence). The DNA read from the CDR3 is TGTGCCAGTAGTGCCCCCGGGACAGGGCTTTCACCA. Translating it yields CASSAPGTGLSP. In full, the CDR3 reads CASSAPGTGLSPLFF. The entire variable domain, with the rest obtained from reference TRBV19 and TRBJ1-4, is as follows: DGGITQSPKYLFRKEGQNVTLSCEQNLNHDAMYWYRQDPGQGLRLIYYSQIVNDFQKGDIAEGYSVSREKKESFPLTVTSAQKNPTAFYLCASSAPGTGLSPLFFGSGTQLSVL.

As regards this clone: The read finishes 3 residues shy of the CDR3 end, and the germline J gene is used to complete it. V is TRBV7-6 and J is TRBJ1-5, with D tentatively TRBD1 (5 bases). This CDR3 is 15 amino acids long. Trimming left V 1 base short and J 0 bases short, with 7 bases between. Germline CDR1 and CDR2: SGHVS and FNYEAQ. The part of the CDR3 DNA that was read is TGTGCCAGCAGCTTAGGGGACTATAGCAATCAGCCC. It specifies CASSLGDYSNQP. The entire CDR3 sequence reads CASSLGDYSNQPQHF.

As for this clone: The read is 3 residues too short to cover the CDR3 end, so that end is filled in from the germline J gene. This chain connects TRBV5-6 to TRBJ1-4, with D unclear. The CDR3 runs to 15 residues. CDR1 and CDR2 (germline): SGHDT, YYEEEE. V dropped 0 bases and J dropped 7 bases, with 13 bases sitting between them. CDR3 sequence reads: CASSLDWAGGEKLFF. The part of the CDR3 DNA that was read is TGTGCCAGCAGCTTGGATTGGGCGGGCGGTGAAAAA. The entire variable domain, with the rest obtained from reference TRBV5-6 and TRBJ1-4, is as follows: DAGVTQSPTHLIKTRGQQVTLRCSPKSGHDTVSWYQQALGQGPQFIFQYYEEEERQRGNFPDRFSGHQFPNYSSELNVNALLLGDSALYLCASSLDWAGGEKLFFGSGTQLSVL.

Concerning this clone: Read sequence stops 3 residues before the CDR3 end, and the germline J gene provides the missing end. The V gene is TRBV6-2 or TRBV6-3, the J gene TRBJ1-1, with 8 bases aligning to TRBD1. The germline V gene encodes CDR1 MNHEY and CDR2 SVGEGT. The CDR3 contains 14 residues. This chain's CDR3 is CASSLAGGYMEAFF. CDR3 DNA (partial): TGTGCCAGCAGTTTGGCAGGGGGCTATATGGAG.

Comment on this clone: The read comes to an end 3 residues before the CDR3 does, leaving the germline J gene to fill in the end. V gene TRBV20-1 combines with J gene TRBJ1-3; 8 bases fit TRBD1. This CDR3 has 14 amino acids. V shed 3 bases and J 3 bases; nucleotides not matched to a gene: 4. Germline lookup yields CDR1 DFQATT and CDR2 SNEGSKA (reference sequence). The CDR3 sequence: CSASGQGSGNTIYF. The CDR3 bases that were read are TGCAGTGCTAGTGGACAGGGAAGTGGAAACACC.

With regard to this clone: The CDR3 is cut off 3 residues early in the read; its end comes from the germline J gene. The chain joins TRBV30 to TRBJ1-4, with 10 bases identical to TRBD1. V shed 3 bases, J shed 8 bases, and the junction held 6 bases outside the gene matches. The CDR3 consists of 14 residues. Germline CDR1 GTSNPN, CDR2 SVGIG (reference sequence). CDR3 loop: CAWSPDRGHEKLFF. The CDR3 bases that were read are TGTGCCTGGAGCCCCGACAGGGGGCACGAAAAA.

Concerning this clone itself: Read data end 3 residues before the CDR3 end; the end is taken from the germline J gene. The genes are TRBV19 and TRBJ2-3; D might be TRBD1 (6 bases). Trimming pared 5 bases from V and 3 bases from J, leaving 12 bases between. Germline V gene sequence: CDR1 LNHDA, CDR2 SQIVND (reference sequence). The CDR3 totals 14 residues. The CDR3 DNA, read in part, is TGTGCCAGTAGTCACAGGGATTCGACAGATACG. It encodes CASSHRDSTDT. The whole CDR3 protein reads CASSHRDSTDTQYF. Variable domain in full (rest from reference TRBV19 and TRBJ2-3): DGGITQSPKYLFRKEGQNVTLSCEQNLNHDAMYWYRQDPGQGLRLIYYSQIVNDFQKGDIAEGYSVSREKKESFPLTVTSAQKNPTAFYLCASSHRDSTDTQYFGPGTRLTVL.

Comment on this clone: The DNA ends 3 residues before the CDR3 does, and the rest of the CDR3 is filled in from the germline J gene. The chain carries TRBV6-2 or TRBV6-3 and TRBJ2-2, with a possible D match to TRBD2 (6 bases). Trimming removed 9 bases at V and 0 bases at J, with 14 bases between. This CDR3 is 15 amino acids long. Per the germline V gene, CDR1 is MNHEY and CDR2 is SVGEGT. The DNA read from the CDR3 is TGTGCCAGTTCCGTGGACTATCCGAACACCGGGGAG. Its translation: CASSVDYPNTGE. The full CDR3 reads CASSVDYPNTGELFF.

Note on this clone: Sequencing ends 3 residues short of the CDR3 end; the germline J gene provides the rest. This rearrangement joins TRBV18 to TRBJ2-2; 7 nucleotides align to TRBD1. From germline, CDR1 is KGHSH and CDR2 LQKENI. This CDR3 is 19 amino acids long. This CDR3 is CASSPTAWGQTSGANVLFF. CDR3 DNA (partial): TGTGCCAGCTCACCTACGGCGTGGGGACAGACCTCTGGGGCCAACGTG.

About this clone: The read terminates 3 residues before the CDR3 end, so the remaining end is supplied by the germline J gene. The chain recombines TRBV19 with TRBJ1-2; weak D call: TRBD1 (5 bases). The length of the CDR3 is 14 residues. V lost 2 bases and J 5 bases, leaving 12 bases between the germline ends. CDR1 LNHDA and CDR2 SQIVND come from the germline V gene (reference sequence). The CDR3 protein is CASSIQGEAYGYTF. CDR3 DNA (partial): TGTGCCAGTAGTATACAGGGAGAGGCTTATGGC.

With respect to this clone: Read coverage stops 3 residues before the CDR3 terminus; the germline J gene supplies the remainder. V is TRBV7-6 and J is TRBJ1-6, with D possibly TRBD1 on 6 matching bases. Germline CDR1 and CDR2: SGHVS and FNYEAQ. The CDR3 spans 14 residues. Trimming removed 3 bases at V and 10 bases at J, with 13 bases between. The part of the CDR3 DNA that was read is TGTGCCAGCAGCTTCGGGACAACAGGGTCACCC. It translates to CASSFGTTGSP. The entire CDR3 protein reads CASSFGTTGSPLHF. Variable domain in full (rest from reference TRBV7-6 and TRBJ1-6): GAGVSQSPRYKVTKRGQDVALRCDPISGHVSLYWYRQALGQGPEFLTYFNYEAQQDKSGLPNDRFSAERPEGSISTLTIQRTEQRDSAMYRCASSFGTTGSPLHFGNGTRLTVT.

On this clone itself: The missing CDR3 end, 3 residues past where the read stops, is filled in from the germline J gene. The rearrangement uses TRBV20-1 and TRBJ1-5, with D perhaps matching TRBD1 (6 bases). The length of the CDR3 is 14 residues. Trimming took off 3 bases at V and 3 bases at J, with 12 bases between the two ends. Looked up from germline, CDR1 is DFQATT and CDR2 is SNEGSKA (reference sequence). CDR3 sequence reads: CSASRQGLNQPQHF. CDR3 DNA (partial): TGCAGTGCTAGTCGGCAGGGGCTCAATCAGCCC.

As regards this clone: The read ends 3 residues shy of where the CDR3 ends; the end is completed using the germline J gene. The rearrangement joins TRBV2 to TRBJ2-7; D remains ambiguous. The V end was cut by 6 bases, the J end by 4 bases, with 4 bases between. CDR1 is SNHLY, CDR2 FYNNEI, per germline. CDR3 length: 10 amino acids. The CDR3 protein is CASSLYEQYF. CDR3 bases read: TGTGCCAGCAGCCTATACGAG. Drawing the rest from reference TRBV2 and TRBJ2-7, the complete variable domain is EPEVTQTPSHQVTQMGQEVILRCVPISNHLYFYWYRQILGQKVEFLVSFYNNEISEKSEIFDDQFSVERPDGSNFTLKIRSTKLEDSAMYFCASSLYEQYFGPGTRLTVT.

Regarding this clone: The read terminates 3 residues before the CDR3 end, so the remaining end is supplied by the germline J gene. V is TRBV19 and J is TRBJ2-3, with 8 bases matching TRBD1. The CDR3 is 14 residues long. In germline, CDR1 is LNHDA, CDR2 SQIVND (reference sequence). The V and J ends lost 5 bases and 0 bases, in that order; junction bases with no gene match: 1. The covered CDR3 bases are TGTGCCAGTAGTGACAGGGGTAGCACAGATACG. Its protein is CASSDRGSTDT. The whole CDR3 protein is CASSDRGSTDTQYF.

Worth noting for this clone: The read stops 3 residues short of the end of the CDR3; the missing end is completed from the germline J gene. V usage is TRBV18 and J usage is TRBJ1-5; D unresolved. This CDR3 comprises 15 residues. Germline V gives CDR1 KGHSH, CDR2 LQKENI. V was clipped by 0 bases and J by 2 bases, with 8 bases between them. The CDR3 reads CASSPPGLGNQPQHF. The covered CDR3 bases are TGTGCCAGCTCACCACCAGGGCTCGGCAATCAGCCC.

As regards this clone: The read falls 3 residues short of the CDR3 end, and the missing part is taken from the germline J gene. V and J are TRBV19 and TRBJ2-5; D is possibly TRBD1 (6 bases). Germline values: CDR1 LNHDA, CDR2 SQIVND (reference sequence). The V end lost 3 bases, the J end lost 4 bases, and 15 bases lay between the germline ends. The CDR3 is 15 amino acids. CDR3 amino acids: CASSIVDRSGETQYF. Incomplete CDR3 DNA: TGTGCCAGTAGTATCGTAGACAGGTCGGGAGAGACC.

Of note for this clone: The read ends 3 residues shy of where the CDR3 ends; the end is completed using the germline J gene. The chain employs TRBV7-3 and TRBJ2-5, with D possibly TRBD1 on 6 matching bases. Germline-derived CDR1 and CDR2 are SGHTA and FQGTGA. The CDR3 runs to 13 residues. The ends were cut back, 2 bases at V and 5 bases at J, with 9 bases in the middle. The CDR3 loop is CASSLGGWETQYF. The DNA read from the CDR3 is TGTGCCAGCAGCTTAGGGGGCTGGGAGACC.

Remarks on this clone: The CDR3 end is not reached by the read, which stops 3 residues before it; the germline J gene fills it in. The rearrangement joins TRBV30 to TRBJ1-2; 10 bases are a match to TRBD1. V lost 0 bases and J lost 4; bases outside the gene matches: 14. CDR1 and CDR2 (germline): GTSNPN, SVGIG (reference sequence). This CDR3 is 18 amino acids long. The CDR3 bases that were read are TGTGCCTGGAGTGTTCCACCAGGTGGACAGGGGGTCCTCTATGGC. It specifies CAWSVPPGGQGVLYG. In full, the CDR3 reads CAWSVPPGGQGVLYGYTF. The variable domain in full, with the rest retrieved from reference TRBV30 and TRBJ1-2, is SQTIHQWPATLVQPVGSPLSLECTVEGTSNPNLYWYRQAAGRGLQLLFYSVGIGQISSEVPQNLSASRPQDRQFILSSKKLLLSDSGFYLCAWSVPPGGQGVLYGYTFGSGTRLTVV.

The CDR3 reads CASSYFTGMAYNEQFF. CDR3 DNA, as far as it was read: TGTGCCAGCAGTTACTTCACAGGGATGGCCTACAATGAG. This chain links TRBV6-2 or TRBV6-3 with TRBJ2-1, with D possibly matching TRBD1 (6 bases). The read halts 3 residues ahead of the CDR3 end, with the missing end drawn from the germline J gene. The CDR3 has 16 residues. The germline gives CDR1 MNHEY, CDR2 SVGEGT. V was clipped by 1 base and J by 2 bases, with 12 bases between them.

A word on this clone: The read finishes 3 residues shy of the CDR3 end, and the germline J gene is used to complete it. The rearrangement links TRBV6-1 to TRBJ1-5; D remains ambiguous. V lost 4 bases to trimming and J lost 4 bases, with 8 bases between them. This CDR3 has 13 residues. Germline-derived CDR1 and CDR2 are MNHNS and SASEGT. The DNA read from the CDR3 is TGTGCCAGCAGTGTGGTAGGGAATCAGCCC. As protein: CASSVVGNQP. The CDR3, in full, reads CASSVVGNQPQHF.

In regard to this clone: The missing CDR3 end, 3 residues past where the read stops, is filled in from the germline J gene. The chain employs TRBV5-1 and TRBJ2-5; 9 bases match TRBD2. Germline V gene lookup returns CDR1 SGHRS and CDR2 YFSETQ. This CDR3 has 14 residues. With V trimmed by 3 bases and J by 5 bases, 5 bases remained unmatched. The chain's CDR3 is CASSWTSVTETQYF. Incomplete CDR3 DNA: TGCGCCAGCAGCTGGACTAGCGTAACGGAGACC.

To note about this clone: The CDR3 goes on 3 residues after the read ends, and that part is filled in from the germline J gene. This chain uses TRBV10-3 with TRBJ2-7; D is unclear. This CDR3 is 14 amino acids long. In germline, CDR1 is ENHRY, CDR2 SYGVKD. Trimming removed 4 bases from V and 0 bases from J, with 10 bases in between. The covered CDR3 bases are TGTGCCATCAGTGTAGCTGCCTACTCCTACGAG. Translation: CAISVAAYSYE. The entire CDR3 protein reads CAISVAAYSYEQYF.

Concerning this clone: Coverage ceases 3 residues before the CDR3 finishes, and the germline J gene fills in the end. The chain is built from TRBV5-1 and TRBJ2-7; maybe TRBD2 (6 bases). The CDR3 runs to 15 residues. Germline CDR1 reads SGHRS; CDR2 reads YFSETQ. V was pared by 4 bases and J by 4 bases, with 18 bases between. CDR3 loop: CASSATGTGDYEQYF. CDR3 DNA, as far as it was read: TGCGCCAGCAGCGCAACCGGGACGGGGGATTACGAG.

Concerning this clone itself: The read gets to within 3 residues of the CDR3 end, and the germline J gene fills in the rest. The rearrangement links TRBV2 to TRBJ1-1; no reliable D call. The CDR3 runs to 11 residues. The V and J ends lost 4 bases and 7 bases respectively, with 7 bases between them. CDR1 is SNHLY and CDR2 is FYNNEI in the germline V gene. CDR3 bases read: TGTGCCAGCAGTGGGGCGTTTGAA. It is translated as CASSGAFE. In full, the CDR3 reads CASSGAFEAFF.

About this clone itself: Read data end 3 residues before the CDR3 end; the end is taken from the germline J gene. The chain couples TRBV2 to TRBJ2-5; D ambiguous. V shed 3 bases and J shed 3 bases, with 11 bases lying between them. This CDR3 is 14 amino acids long. Germline-derived CDR1 and CDR2 are SNHLY and FYNNEI. The CDR3 here is CASSDEKGKETQYF. The part of the CDR3 DNA that was read is TGTGCCAGCAGTGATGAAAAGGGTAAAGAGACC. The full variable domain, in which reference TRBV2 and TRBJ2-5 provide the parts outside the CDR3, is EPEVTQTPSHQVTQMGQEVILRCVPISNHLYFYWYRQILGQKVEFLVSFYNNEISEKSEIFDDQFSVERPDGSNFTLKIRSTKLEDSAMYFCASSDEKGKETQYFGPGTRLLVL.